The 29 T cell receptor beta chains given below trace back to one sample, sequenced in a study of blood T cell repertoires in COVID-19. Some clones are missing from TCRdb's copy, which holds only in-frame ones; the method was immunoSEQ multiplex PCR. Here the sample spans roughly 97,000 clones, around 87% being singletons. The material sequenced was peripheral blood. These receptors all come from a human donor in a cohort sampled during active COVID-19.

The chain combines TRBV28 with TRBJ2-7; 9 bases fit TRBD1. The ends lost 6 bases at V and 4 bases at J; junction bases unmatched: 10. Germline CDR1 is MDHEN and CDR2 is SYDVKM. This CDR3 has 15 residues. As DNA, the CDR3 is TGTGCCAGCAGCACCCCCTCCGGGACAGGGTACGAGCAGTACTTC. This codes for CASSTPSGTGYEQYF.

The chain's CDR3 is CASHRTSGSYEQYF. CDR3 coding DNA: TGTGCCAGCCATCGGACTAGCGGGAGTTACGAGCAGTACTTC. The chain is built from TRBV19 and TRBJ2-7; 13 bases match TRBD2. CDR1 is LNHDA and CDR2 is SQIVND in the germline V gene (reference sequence). The CDR3 totals 14 residues. V gave up 9 bases and J gave up 4 bases; unmatched junction bases: 6.

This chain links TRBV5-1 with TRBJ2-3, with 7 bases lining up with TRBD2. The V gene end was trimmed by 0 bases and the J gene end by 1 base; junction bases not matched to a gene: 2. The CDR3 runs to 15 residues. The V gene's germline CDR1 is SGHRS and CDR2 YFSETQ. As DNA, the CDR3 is TGCGCCAGCAGCTTGGAACTAGCGCGCACAGATACGCAGTATTTT. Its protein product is CASSLELARTDTQYF. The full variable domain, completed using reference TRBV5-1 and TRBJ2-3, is KAGVTQTPRYLIKTRGQQVTLSCSPISGHRSVSWYQQTPGQGLQFLFEYFSETQRNKGNFPGRFSGRQFSNSRSEMNVSTLELGDSALYLCASSLELARTDTQYFGPGTRLTVL.

CDR3 DNA sequence: TGTGCCAGCAGCCTCCATCACGGGGTTTCTGGAAACACCATATATTTT. The encoded protein is CASSLHHGVSGNTIYF. The chain joins TRBV3-1 (or the pseudogene TRBV3-2) to TRBJ1-3; D gene unclear. With 4 bases removed from V and 1 base from J, the gap between germline ends came to 14 bases. The V gene's germline CDR1 is LGHDT and CDR2 YNNKEL (reference sequence). The CDR3 contains 16 residues.

The chain's CDR3 is CASRGDRPYEQFF. The CDR3 DNA is TGTGCCAGCAGGGGAGACAGGCCTTATGAGCAGTTCTTC. V and J are TRBV2 and TRBJ2-1; D perhaps matches TRBD1 (6 bases). V gave up 6 bases and J gave up 8 bases, with 14 bases separating them. The CDR3 runs 13 residues. Germline loops: CDR1 SNHLY, CDR2 FYNNEI.

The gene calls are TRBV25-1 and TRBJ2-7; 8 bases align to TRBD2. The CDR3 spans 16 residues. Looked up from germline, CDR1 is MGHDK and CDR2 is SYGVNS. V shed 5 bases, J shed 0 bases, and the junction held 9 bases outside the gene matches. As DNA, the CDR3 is TGTGCCAGCAGTCCCAGCGTAGCGGGGTTCTCCTACGAGCAGTACTTC. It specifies CASSPSVAGFSYEQYF.

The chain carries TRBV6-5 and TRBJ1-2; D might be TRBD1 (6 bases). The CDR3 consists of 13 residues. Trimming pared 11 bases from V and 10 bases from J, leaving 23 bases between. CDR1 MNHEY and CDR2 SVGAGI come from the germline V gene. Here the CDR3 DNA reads TGTGCCGGACAACGGGGGGCCTGGGGAGACTACACCTTC. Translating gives CAGQRGAWGDYTF.

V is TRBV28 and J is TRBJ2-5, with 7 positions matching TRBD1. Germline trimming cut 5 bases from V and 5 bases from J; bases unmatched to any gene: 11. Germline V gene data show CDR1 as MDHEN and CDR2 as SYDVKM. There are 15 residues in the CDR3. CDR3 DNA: TGTGCCAGCAGTGGTTTGGGGACAGCCCTGGAGACCCAGTACTTC. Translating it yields CASSGLGTALETQYF.

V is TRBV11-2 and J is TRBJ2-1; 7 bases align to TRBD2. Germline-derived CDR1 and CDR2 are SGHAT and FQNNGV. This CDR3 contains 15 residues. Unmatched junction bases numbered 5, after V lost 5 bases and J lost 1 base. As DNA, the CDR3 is TGTGCCAGCAGCCCCGGGGGGTGGTCCTACAATGAGCAGTTCTTC. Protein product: CASSPGGWSYNEQFF.

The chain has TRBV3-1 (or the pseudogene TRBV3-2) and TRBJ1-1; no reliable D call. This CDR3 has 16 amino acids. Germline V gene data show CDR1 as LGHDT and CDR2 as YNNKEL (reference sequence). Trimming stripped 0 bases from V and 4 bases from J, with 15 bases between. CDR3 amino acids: CASSQDFALSGTEAFF. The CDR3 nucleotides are TGTGCCAGCAGCCAAGATTTCGCGCTTTCGGGCACTGAAGCTTTCTTT.

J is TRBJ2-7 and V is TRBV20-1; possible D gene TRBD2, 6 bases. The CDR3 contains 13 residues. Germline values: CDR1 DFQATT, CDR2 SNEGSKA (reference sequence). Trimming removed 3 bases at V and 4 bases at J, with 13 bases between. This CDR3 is CSASGRERYEQYF. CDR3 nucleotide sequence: TGCAGTGCTAGTGGACGGGAGCGGTACGAGCAGTACTTC.

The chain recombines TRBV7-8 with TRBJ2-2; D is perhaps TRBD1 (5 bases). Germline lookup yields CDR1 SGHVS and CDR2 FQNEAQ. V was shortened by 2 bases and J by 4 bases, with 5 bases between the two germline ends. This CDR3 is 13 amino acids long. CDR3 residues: CASSLRGTGELFF. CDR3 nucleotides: TGTGCCAGCAGCTTAAGGGGCACCGGGGAGCTGTTTTTT.

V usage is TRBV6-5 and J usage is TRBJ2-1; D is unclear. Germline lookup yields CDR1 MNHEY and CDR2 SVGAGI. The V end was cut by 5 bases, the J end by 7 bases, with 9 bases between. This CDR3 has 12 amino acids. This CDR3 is CASSRERNEQFF. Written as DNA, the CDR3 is TGTGCCAGCAGTCGCGAGAGAAATGAGCAGTTCTTC.

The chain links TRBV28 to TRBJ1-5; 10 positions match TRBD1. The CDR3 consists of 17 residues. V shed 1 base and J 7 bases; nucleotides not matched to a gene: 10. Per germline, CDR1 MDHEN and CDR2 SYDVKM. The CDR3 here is CASSLYRGQGIVQPQHF. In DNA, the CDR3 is TGTGCCAGCAGTTTATATAGGGGACAGGGGATAGTCCAGCCCCAGCATTTT.

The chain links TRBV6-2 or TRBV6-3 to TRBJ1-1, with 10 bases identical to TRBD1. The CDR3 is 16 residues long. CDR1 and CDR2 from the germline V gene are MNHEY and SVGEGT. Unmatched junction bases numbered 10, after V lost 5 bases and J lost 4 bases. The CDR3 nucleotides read TGTGCCAGCAGTCAGAGCCGGGACAGGGGCTCCACTGAAGCTTTCTTT. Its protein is CASSQSRDRGSTEAFF.

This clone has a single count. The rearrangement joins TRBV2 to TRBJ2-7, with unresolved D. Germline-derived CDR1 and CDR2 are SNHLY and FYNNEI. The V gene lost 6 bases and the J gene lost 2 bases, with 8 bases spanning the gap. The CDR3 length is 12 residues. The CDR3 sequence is CASRPETYEQYF. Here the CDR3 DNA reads TGTGCCAGCAGACCTGAGACCTACGAGCAGTACTTC.

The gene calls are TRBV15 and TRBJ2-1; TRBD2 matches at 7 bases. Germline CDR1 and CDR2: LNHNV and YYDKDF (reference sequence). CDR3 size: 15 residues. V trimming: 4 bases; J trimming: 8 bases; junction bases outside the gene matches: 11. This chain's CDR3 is CATSKKLREGYEQFF. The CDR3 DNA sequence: TGTGCCACCAGCAAGAAATTAAGGGAGGGCTATGAGCAGTTCTTC.

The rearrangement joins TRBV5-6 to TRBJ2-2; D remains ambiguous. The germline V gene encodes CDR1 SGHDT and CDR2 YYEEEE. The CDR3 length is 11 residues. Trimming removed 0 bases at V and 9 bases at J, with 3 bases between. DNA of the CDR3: TGTGCCAGCAGCTTGGCAAGGGAGCTGTTTTTT. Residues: CASSLARELFF.

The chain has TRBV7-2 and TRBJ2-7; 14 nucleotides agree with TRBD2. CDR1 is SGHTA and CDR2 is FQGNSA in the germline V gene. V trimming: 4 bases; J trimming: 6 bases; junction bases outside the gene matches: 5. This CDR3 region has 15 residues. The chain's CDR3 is CASSWGLAGEFEQYF. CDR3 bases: TGTGCCAGCAGCTGGGGACTAGCGGGAGAGTTCGAGCAGTACTTC.

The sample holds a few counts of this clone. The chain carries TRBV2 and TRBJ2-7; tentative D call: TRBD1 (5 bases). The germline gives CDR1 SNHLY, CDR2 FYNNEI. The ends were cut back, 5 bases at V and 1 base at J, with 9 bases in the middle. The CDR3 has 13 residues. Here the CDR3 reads CASSYRSSYEQYF. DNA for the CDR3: TGTGCCAGCAGTTACAGGTCGTCCTACGAGCAGTACTTC.

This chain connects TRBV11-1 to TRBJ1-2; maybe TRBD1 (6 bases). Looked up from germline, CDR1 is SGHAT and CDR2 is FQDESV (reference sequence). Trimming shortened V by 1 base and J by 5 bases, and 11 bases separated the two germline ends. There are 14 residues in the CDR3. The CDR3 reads CASSLDGTLYGYTF. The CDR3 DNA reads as TGTGCCAGCAGCTTAGACGGGACACTTTATGGCTACACCTTC.

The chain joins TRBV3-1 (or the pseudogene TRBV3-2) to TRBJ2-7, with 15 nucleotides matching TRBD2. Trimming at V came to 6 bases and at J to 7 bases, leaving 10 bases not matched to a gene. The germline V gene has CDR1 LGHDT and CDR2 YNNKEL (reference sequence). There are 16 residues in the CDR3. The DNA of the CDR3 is TGTGCCAGCAGAATCGGACTAGCGGGAGGGTCGGGGGAGCAGTACTTC. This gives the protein CASRIGLAGGSGEQYF.

The CDR3 spells CASSEAVLSGRFGKGTQYF. The DNA for the CDR3 is TGTGCCAGCAGTGAAGCTGTCTTGAGCGGGAGATTTGGGAAGGGGACCCAGTACTTC. The chain is built from TRBV2 and TRBJ2-5, with TRBD2 matching 8 bases. CDR3 length equals 19 residues. Germline CDR1 SNHLY, CDR2 FYNNEI. J was trimmed by 7 bases and V by 0 bases; bases with no gene match: 19.

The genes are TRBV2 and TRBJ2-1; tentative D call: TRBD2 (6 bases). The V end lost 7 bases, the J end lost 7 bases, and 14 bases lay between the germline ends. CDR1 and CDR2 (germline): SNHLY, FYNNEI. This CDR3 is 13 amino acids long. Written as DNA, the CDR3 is TGTGCCAGCACTATCGGGACTCTTAATGAGCAGTTCTTC. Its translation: CASTIGTLNEQFF.

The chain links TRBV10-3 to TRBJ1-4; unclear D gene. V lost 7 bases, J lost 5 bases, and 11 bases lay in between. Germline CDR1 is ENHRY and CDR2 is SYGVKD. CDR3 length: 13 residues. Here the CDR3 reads CAIKSDSNEKLFF. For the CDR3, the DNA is TGTGCCATCAAGTCAGACTCCAATGAAAAACTGTTTTTT.

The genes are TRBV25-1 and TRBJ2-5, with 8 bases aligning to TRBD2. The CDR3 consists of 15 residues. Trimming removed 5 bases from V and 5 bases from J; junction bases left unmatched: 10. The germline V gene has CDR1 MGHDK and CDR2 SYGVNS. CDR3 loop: CASSFFGGDAETQYF. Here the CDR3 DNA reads TGTGCCAGCAGTTTCTTCGGGGGGGATGCGGAGACCCAGTACTTC.

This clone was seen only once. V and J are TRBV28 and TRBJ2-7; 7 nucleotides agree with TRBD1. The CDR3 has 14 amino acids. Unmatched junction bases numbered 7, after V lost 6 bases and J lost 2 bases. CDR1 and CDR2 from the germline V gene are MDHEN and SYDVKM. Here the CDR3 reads CASRGTAAAYEQYF. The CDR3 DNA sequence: TGTGCCAGCAGGGGGACAGCCGCCGCCTACGAGCAGTACTTC.

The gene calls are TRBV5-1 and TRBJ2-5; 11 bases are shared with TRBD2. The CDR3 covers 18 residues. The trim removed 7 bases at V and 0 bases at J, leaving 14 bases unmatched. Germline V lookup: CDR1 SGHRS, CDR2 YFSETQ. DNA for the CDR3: TGCGCCAGCGGGCCACTAGCGGGAGACGCCGTGGACCAAGAGACCCAGTACTTC. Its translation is CASGPLAGDAVDQETQYF. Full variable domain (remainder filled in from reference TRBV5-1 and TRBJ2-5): KAGVTQTPRYLIKTRGQQVTLSCSPISGHRSVSWYQQTPGQGLQFLFEYFSETQRNKGNFPGRFSGRQFSNSRSEMNVSTLELGDSALYLCASGPLAGDAVDQETQYFGPGTRLLVL.

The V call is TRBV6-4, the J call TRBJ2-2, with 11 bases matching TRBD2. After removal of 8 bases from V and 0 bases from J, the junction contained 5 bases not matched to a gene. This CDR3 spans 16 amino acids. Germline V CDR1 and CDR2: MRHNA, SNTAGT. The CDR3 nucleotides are TGTGCCAGCTCGGCACTAGCGGGGGCGAACACCGGGGAGCTGTTTTTT. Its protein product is CASSALAGANTGELFF.